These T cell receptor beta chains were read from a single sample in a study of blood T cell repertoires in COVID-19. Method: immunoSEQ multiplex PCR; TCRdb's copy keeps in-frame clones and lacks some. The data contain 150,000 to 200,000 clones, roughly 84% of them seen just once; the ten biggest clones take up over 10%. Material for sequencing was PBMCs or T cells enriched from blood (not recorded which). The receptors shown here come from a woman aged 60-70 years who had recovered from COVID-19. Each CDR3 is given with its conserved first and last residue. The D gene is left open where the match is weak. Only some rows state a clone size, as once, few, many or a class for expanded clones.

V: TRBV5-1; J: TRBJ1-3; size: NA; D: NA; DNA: TGCGCCAGCAGCTTGGGCCAGGACTCTGGAAACACCATATATTTT; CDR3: CASSLGQDSGNTIYF
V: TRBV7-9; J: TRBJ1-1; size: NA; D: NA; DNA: TGTGCCAGCAGAAACATTCCAGGGGTCACTGAAGCTTTCTTT; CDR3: CASRNIPGVTEAFF
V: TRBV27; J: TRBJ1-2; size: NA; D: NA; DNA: TGTGCCAGCAGTTTAAGGATTGCAGGGAACTATGGCTACACCTTC; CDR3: CASSLRIAGNYGYTF
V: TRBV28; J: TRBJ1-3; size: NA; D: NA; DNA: TGTGCCAGCCGGGGGACCTTAACTGGAAACACCATATATTTT; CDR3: CASRGTLTGNTIYF
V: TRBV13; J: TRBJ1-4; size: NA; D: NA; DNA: TGTGCCAGCAGCTTACTGCCCGGGTTGCTGTTTTTT; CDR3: CASSLLPGLLFF
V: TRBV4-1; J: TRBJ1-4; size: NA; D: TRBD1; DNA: TGCGCCAGCAGCCAGGGGCGTGGACAGGGGGGGATTAATGAAAAACTGTTTTTT; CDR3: CASSQGRGQGGINEKLFF
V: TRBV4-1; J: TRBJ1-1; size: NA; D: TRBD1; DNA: TGCGCCAGCAGCCAAGACGCCAGGGGGCGTAACACTGAAGCTTTCTTT; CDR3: CASSQDARGRNTEAFF
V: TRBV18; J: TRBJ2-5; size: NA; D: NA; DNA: TGTGCCAGCTCACCATCCCTAGATAGCTACCAGTACTTC; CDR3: CASSPSLDSYQYF
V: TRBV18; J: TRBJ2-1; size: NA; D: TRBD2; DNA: TGTGCCAGCTCACCCGATAGCGGGAGGTTAGGCAATGAGCAGTTCTTC; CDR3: CASSPDSGRLGNEQFF
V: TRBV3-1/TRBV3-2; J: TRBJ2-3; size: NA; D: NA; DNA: TGTGCCAGCAGCCAACAAGATACGCAGTATTTT; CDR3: CASSQQDTQYF
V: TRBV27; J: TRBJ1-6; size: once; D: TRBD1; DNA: TGTGCCAGCAGTCCTGGGACAGCGAGCTCCTATAATTCACCCCTCCACTTT; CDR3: CASSPGTASSYNSPLHF
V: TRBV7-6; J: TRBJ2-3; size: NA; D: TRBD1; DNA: TGTGCCAGCAGCAGCAGGACAGGTCTCGGGGCAGATACGCAGTATTTT; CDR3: CASSSRTGLGADTQYF
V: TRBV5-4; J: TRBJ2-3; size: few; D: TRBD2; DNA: TGTGCCAGCAGCCAGCGGGGGGGCCAAGATACGCAGTATTTT; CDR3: CASSQRGGQDTQYF
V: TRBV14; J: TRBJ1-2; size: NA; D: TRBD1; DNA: TGTGCCAGCAGCCCCCTCAGGACAGGGGTAGATGGCTACACCTTC; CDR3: CASSPLRTGVDGYTF
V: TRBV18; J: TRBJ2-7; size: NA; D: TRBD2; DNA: TGTGCCAGCTCATCCGGACTAGCGGGAGTTAACGAGCAGTACTTC; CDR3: CASSSGLAGVNEQYF
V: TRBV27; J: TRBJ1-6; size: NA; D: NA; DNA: TGTGCCAGCAGTTTACGCGCGGGCTATAATTCACCCCTCCACTTT; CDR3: CASSLRAGYNSPLHF
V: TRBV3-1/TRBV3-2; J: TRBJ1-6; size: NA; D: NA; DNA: TGTGCCAGCAGCCAAGGGACAGTAAGTTCACCCCTCCACTTT; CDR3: CASSQGTVSSPLHF
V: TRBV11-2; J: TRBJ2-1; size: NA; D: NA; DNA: TGTGCCAGCAGCTTAATAACTAGCCTGAATGAGCAGTTCTTC; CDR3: CASSLITSLNEQFF
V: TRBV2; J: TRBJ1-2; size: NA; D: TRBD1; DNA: TGTGCCAGCAGCGTAGACAGGGGGCATGGCTACACCTTC; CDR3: CASSVDRGHGYTF
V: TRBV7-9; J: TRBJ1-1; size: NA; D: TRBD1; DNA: TGTGCCAGCAGCTTATTCCCGGGACAGGGGAGGGTTGAAGCTTTCTTT; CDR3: CASSLFPGQGRVEAFF
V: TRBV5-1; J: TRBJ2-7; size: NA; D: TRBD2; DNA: TGCGCCAGCAGCTTGGCTAGCGGGGTCTCCTACGAGCAGTACTTC; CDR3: CASSLASGVSYEQYF
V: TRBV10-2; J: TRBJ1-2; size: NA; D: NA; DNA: TGCGCCAGCAGGCCAGGCGGGAGTGGCTACACCTTC; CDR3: CASRPGGSGYTF
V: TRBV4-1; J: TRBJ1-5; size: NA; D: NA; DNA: TGCGCCAGCAGCCAAGAGGCTAGCAATCAGCCCCAGCATTTT; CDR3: CASSQEASNQPQHF
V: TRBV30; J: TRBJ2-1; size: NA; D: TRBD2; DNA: TGTGCCTGGACTAGCGGGAGATACAATGAGCAGTTCTTC; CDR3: CAWTSGRYNEQFF
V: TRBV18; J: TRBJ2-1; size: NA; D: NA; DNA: TGTGCCAGCTCACCCACTTCGATTGGTTACAATGAGCAGTTCTTC; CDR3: CASSPTSIGYNEQFF
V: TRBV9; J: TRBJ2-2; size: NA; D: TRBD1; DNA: TGTGCCAGCAGCTTCATACAGGGGACCGGGGAGCTGTTTTTT; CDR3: CASSFIQGTGELFF
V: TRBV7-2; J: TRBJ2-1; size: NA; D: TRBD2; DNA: TGTGCCAGCAGCTTAGAACGCTCCGAGATCCTAGCGGGGGTGGAGCAGTTCTTC; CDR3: CASSLERSEILAGVEQFF
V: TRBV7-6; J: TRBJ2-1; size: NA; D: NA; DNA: TGTGCCAGCAGCGCTCTAACCAGGGTGAATGAGCAGTTCTTC; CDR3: CASSALTRVNEQFF
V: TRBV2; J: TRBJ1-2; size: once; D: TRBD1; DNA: TGTGCCAGCATGCCGGACAGGGGCCCCTATGGCTACACCTTC; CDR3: CASMPDRGPYGYTF
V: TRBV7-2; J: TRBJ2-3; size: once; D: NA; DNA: TGTGCCAGCAGCTTTATTATTGGCTCCTCTAGCACAGATACGCAGTATTTT; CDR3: CASSFIIGSSSTDTQYF
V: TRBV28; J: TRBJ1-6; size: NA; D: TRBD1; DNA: TGTGCCAGCAGTACCCCCGGGACAGTGGGTTCACCCCTCCACTTT; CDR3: CASSTPGTVGSPLHF
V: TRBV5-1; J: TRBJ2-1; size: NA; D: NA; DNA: TGCGCCAGCAGCTTTAGTAGCACCTACAATGAGCAGTTCTTC; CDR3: CASSFSSTYNEQFF
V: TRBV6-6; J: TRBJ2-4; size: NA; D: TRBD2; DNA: TGTGCCAGCAGTTCTCCTAAAGCGGGAGATAGAAACATTCAGTACTTC; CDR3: CASSSPKAGDRNIQYF
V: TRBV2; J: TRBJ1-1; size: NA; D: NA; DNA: TGTGCCAGCAGAAAGGACAGTGGTATAGCGAACACTGAAGCTTTCTTT; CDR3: CASRKDSGIANTEAFF
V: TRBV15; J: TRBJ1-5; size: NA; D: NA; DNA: TGTGCCACCAGCAGGAGGGGGGGATATCAGCCCCAGCATTTT; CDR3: CATSRRGGYQPQHF
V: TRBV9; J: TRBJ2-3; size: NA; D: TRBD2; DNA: TGTGCCAGCAGCGTAGGGACTAGCGGGATTGATACGCAGTATTTT; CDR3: CASSVGTSGIDTQYF
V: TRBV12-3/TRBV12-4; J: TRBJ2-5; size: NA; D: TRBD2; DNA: TGTGCCAGCAGGACTAGCGGGGGGGAGACCCAGTACTTC; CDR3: CASRTSGGETQYF
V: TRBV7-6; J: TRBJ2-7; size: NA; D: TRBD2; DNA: TGTGCCAGCAGCTTAACGGCGGGAGTTCAGGCCGAGCAGTACTTC; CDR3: CASSLTAGVQAEQYF
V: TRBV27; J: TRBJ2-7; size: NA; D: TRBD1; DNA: TGTGCCAGCAGTCCGTCGGGACAGGGAAGCTACGAGCAGTACTTC; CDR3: CASSPSGQGSYEQYF
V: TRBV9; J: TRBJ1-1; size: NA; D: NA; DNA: TGTGCCAGCAGCGTACTCTGGAACACTGAAGCTTTCTTT; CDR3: CASSVLWNTEAFF
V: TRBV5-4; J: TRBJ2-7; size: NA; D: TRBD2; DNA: TGTGCCAGCAGCCCCGGCCGGACTAGCGGGGGGAACGAGCAGTACTTC; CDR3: CASSPGRTSGGNEQYF
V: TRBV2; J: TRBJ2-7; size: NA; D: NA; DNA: TGTGCCAGCAGGACTAGTAGGAGCTCCTACGAGCAGTACTTC; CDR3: CASRTSRSSYEQYF
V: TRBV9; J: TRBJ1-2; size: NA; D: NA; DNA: TGTGCCAGCAGCCCCCTTATAGGGGCTAACTATGGCTACACCTTC; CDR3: CASSPLIGANYGYTF
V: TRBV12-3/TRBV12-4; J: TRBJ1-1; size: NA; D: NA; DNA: TGTGCCAGCAGTTTGGGGGGGGCGGCTTTCTTT; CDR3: CASSLGGAAFF
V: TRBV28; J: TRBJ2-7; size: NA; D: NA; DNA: TGTGCCAGCAGCGGCCCAGGGGTGGGCGAGCAGTACTTC; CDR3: CASSGPGVGEQYF
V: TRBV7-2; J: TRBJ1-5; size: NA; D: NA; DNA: TGTGCCAGCAGCTTATCACATCGGTCGGGGCCCCAGCATTTT; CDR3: CASSLSHRSGPQHF
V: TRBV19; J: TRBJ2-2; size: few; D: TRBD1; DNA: TGTGCCAGTAGTACCGGGACAGGGGGCTTCGGGGAGCTGTTTTTT; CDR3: CASSTGTGGFGELFF
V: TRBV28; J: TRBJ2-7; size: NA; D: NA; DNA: TGTGCCAGCAGTTTACCCCCCTTTGACGAGCAGTACTTC; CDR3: CASSLPPFDEQYF
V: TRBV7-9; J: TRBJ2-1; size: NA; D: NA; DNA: TGTGCCAGCAGCTTTTTCGGAGGAGAGAATGAGCAGTTCTTC; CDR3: CASSFFGGENEQFF